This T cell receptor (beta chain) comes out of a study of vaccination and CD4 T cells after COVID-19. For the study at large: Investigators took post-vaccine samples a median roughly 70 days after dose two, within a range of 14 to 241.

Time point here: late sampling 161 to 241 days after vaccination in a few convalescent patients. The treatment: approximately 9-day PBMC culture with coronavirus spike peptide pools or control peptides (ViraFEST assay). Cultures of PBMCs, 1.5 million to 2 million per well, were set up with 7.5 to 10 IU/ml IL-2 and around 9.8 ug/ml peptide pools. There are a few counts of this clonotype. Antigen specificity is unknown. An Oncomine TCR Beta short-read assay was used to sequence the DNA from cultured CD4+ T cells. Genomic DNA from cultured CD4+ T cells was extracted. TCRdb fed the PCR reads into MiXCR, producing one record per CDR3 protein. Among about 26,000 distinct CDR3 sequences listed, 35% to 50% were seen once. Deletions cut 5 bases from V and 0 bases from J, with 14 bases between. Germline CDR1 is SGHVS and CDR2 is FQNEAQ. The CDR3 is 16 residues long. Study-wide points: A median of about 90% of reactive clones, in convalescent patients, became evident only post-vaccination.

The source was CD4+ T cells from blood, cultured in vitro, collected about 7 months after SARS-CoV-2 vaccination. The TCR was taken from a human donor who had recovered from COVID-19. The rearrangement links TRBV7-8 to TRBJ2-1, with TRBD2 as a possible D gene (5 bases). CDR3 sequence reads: CASSARAASSYNEQFF. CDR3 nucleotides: TGTGCCAGCAGCGCGAGAGCGGCCTCCTCCTACAATGAGCAGTTCTTC.